Listed below are T cell receptor beta chains from one sample, sequenced in a study of monozygotic twins with inflammatory bowel disease. TCRdb reprocessed the 5' RACE reads and stores each CDR3 protein as one record, lacking DNA. The sample's table shows just over 300,000 distinct CDR3 sequences. Sequencing input: blood. The origin of the receptors is a human donor with ulcerative colitis or Crohn's disease, or a healthy co-twin of an affected twin (not recorded which). Both conserved end residues are part of each CDR3.

J gene,V gene,CDR3 protein
TRBJ2-3,TRBV15,CATNNGGVSTDTQYF
TRBJ2-7,TRBV20-1,CRAGSPPIYEQYF
TRBJ2-3,TRBV5-1,CASSLEFSGRPNTDTQYF
TRBJ2-3,TRBV29-1,CSVGFRGGDTQYF
TRBJ2-5,TRBV7-2,CASSPGQEETQYF
TRBJ1-4,TRBV28,CASSTVGGLEKLFF
TRBJ1-5,TRBV5-1,CASSPGQGFGQPQHF
TRBJ2-7,TRBV7-2,CASSTHRTGIYEQYF
TRBJ2-1,TRBV5-4,CASQLRSDSYNEQFF
TRBJ2-1,TRBV24-1,CATSDRTGGKRGNEQFF
TRBJ2-1,TRBV11-2,CASSLVPAGDSYNEQFF
TRBJ2-7,TRBV5-1,CASSLGWERAYEQYF
TRBJ2-5,TRBV7-2,CASSSQGAVTETQYF
TRBJ2-5,TRBV2,CASRAHDGGLIQYF
TRBJ2-3,TRBV24-1,CATSDLRLQTDTQYF
TRBJ2-3,TRBV11-2,CASSDPTEGDTQYF
TRBJ2-5,TRBV5-5,CASSSETGIGYVTQYF
TRBJ2-1,TRBV20-1,CSAREPEKSGRALEQFF
TRBJ2-5,TRBV30,CAWSVMGETQYF
TRBJ2-2,TRBV12-3/TRBV12-4,CASSRDSKITGELFF
TRBJ1-2,TRBV6-2/TRBV6-3,CASAGDRTNYGYTF
TRBJ2-2,TRBV19,CASISGGPPGELFF
TRBJ2-1,TRBV15,CATSRDPGNEQFF
TRBJ2-5,TRBV11-2,CASSPPGLAGPGGRETQYF
TRBJ2-2,TRBV7-7,CASSLDLGTGELFF
TRBJ2-2,TRBV5-1,CASSPDSTTGELFF
TRBJ1-5,TRBV9,CASSVGQGEGNQPQHF
TRBJ1-5,TRBV11-2,CASSANRVGQPQHF
TRBJ1-6,TRBV28,CASSLWDRAFSPLHF
TRBJ1-4,TRBV5-1,CASSLAAATNEKLFF
TRBJ2-3,TRBV7-2,CASGEKSGRGTDTQYF
TRBJ1-5,TRBV3-1,CASSPPGSRLYQPQHF
TRBJ1-2,TRBV6-2/TRBV6-3,CASTMDRGAFGYTF
TRBJ2-7,TRBV18,CASSPTFREQYF
TRBJ1-2,TRBV6-2/TRBV6-3,CASSDTFNGYTF
TRBJ2-5,TRBV2,CATSVMGRQETQYF
TRBJ1-2,TRBV24-1,CATSDWDRDYGYTF
TRBJ1-6,TRBV11-2,CASSFQGNASPLHF
TRBJ1-1,TRBV12-3/TRBV12-4,CASSLVAILNTEAFF
TRBJ2-2,TRBV20-1,CSAIPLGTGGPGELFF
TRBJ2-3,TRBV7-2,CASSRGLAGGKGDTQYF
TRBJ2-3,TRBV10-3,CAIRSSGGSTDTQYF
TRBJ1-5,TRBV29-1,CSVGQGGQPQHF
TRBJ2-7,TRBV5-1,CASSYTGDEQYF
TRBJ2-5,TRBV4-2,CASSQGPSAQETQYF
TRBJ1-1,TRBV2,CASSASALNTEAFF
TRBJ1-4,TRBV20-1,CSARSRSEKLFF
TRBJ2-3,TRBV29-1,CSVAGTHSTDTQYF
TRBJ2-6,TRBV10-3,CAISATSGANVLTF
TRBJ2-1,TRBV9,CASSVVPGSHNEQFF
TRBJ2-7,TRBV15,CATSPDFTYEQYF
TRBJ2-2,TRBV29-1,CSVEDALVGPGELFF
TRBJ2-1,TRBV5-1,CASRRDGSSYNEQFF
TRBJ1-1,TRBV6-1,CASTRDRNLEAFF
TRBJ2-1,TRBV19,CASRGTASSYNEQFF
TRBJ2-3,TRBV5-4,CASSPRRASADTQYF
TRBJ1-5,TRBV5-5,CASSPGGQEGYSNQPQHF
TRBJ2-3,TRBV20-1,CSADKAGSEDTQYF
TRBJ1-1,TRBV4-3,CASSQGISSRTEAFF
TRBJ2-2,TRBV11-2,CASSQSRTNTGELFF